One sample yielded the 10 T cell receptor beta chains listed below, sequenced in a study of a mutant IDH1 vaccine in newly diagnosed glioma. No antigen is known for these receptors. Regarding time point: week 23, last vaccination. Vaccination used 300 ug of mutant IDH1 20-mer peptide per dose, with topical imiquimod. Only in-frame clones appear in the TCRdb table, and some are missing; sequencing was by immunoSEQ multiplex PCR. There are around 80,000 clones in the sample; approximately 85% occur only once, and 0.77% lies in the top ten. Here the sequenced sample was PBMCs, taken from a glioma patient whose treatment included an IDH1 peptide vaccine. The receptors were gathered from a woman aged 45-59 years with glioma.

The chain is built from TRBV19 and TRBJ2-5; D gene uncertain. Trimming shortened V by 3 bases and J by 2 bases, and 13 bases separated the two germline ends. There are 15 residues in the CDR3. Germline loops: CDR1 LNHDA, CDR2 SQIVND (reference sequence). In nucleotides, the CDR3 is TGTGCCAGTAGTATGCAGGCAGCTAATCAAGAGACCCAGTACTTC. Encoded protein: CASSMQAANQETQYF. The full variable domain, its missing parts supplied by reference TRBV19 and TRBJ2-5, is DGGITQSPKYLFRKEGQNVTLSCEQNLNHDAMYWYRQDPGQGLRLIYYSQIVNDFQKGDIAEGYSVSREKKESFPLTVTSAQKNPTAFYLCASSMQAANQETQYFGPGTRLLVL.

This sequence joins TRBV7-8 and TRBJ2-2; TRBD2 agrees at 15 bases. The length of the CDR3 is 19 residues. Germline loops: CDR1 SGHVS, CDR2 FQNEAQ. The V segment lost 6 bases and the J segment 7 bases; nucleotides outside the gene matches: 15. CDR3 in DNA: TGTGCCAGCAGTCCTTGGGGGACTAGCGGGAGGAGGAGAGGCGGGGAGCTGTTTTTT. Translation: CASSPWGTSGRRRGGELFF.

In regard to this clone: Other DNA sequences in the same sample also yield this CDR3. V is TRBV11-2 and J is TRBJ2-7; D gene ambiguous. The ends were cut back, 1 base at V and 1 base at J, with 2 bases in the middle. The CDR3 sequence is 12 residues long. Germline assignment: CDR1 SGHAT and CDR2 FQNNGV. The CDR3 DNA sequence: TGTGCCAGCAGCTTAGGTTCCTACGAGCAGTACTTC. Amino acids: CASSLGSYEQYF.

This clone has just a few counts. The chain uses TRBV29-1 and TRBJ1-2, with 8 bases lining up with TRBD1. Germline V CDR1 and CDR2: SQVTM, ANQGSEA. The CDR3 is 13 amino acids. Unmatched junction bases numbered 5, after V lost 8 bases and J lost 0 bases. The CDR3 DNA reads TGCAGCCTCATGGACAGGGCTAACTATGGCTACACCTTC. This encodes CSLMDRANYGYTF.

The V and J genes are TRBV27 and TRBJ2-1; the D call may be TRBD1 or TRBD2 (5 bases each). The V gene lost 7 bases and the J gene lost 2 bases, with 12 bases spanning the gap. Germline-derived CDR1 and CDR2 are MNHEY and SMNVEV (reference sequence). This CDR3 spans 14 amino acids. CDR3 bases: TGTGCCAGCAAGAGGGGCAGCGCCTACAATGAGCAGTTCTTC. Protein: CASKRGSAYNEQFF.

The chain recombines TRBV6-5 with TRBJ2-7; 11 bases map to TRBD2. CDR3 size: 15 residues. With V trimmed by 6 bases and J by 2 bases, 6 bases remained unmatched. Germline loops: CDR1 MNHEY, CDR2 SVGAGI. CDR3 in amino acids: CASSRGLAVTYEQYF. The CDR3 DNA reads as TGTGCCAGCAGCCGGGGACTAGCGGTTACCTACGAGCAGTACTTC.

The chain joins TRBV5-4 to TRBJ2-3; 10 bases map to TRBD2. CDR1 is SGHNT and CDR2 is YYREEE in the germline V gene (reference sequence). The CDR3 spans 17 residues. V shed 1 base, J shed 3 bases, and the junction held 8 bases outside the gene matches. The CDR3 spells CASSLSASGSGTDTQYF. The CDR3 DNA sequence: TGTGCCAGCAGCTTGTCGGCTAGCGGGAGTGGGACAGATACGCAGTATTTT. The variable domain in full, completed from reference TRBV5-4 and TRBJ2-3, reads ETGVTQSPTHLIKTRGQQVTLRCSSQSGHNTVSWYQQALGQGPQFIFQYYREEENGRGNFPPRFSGLQFPNYSSELNVNALELDDSALYLCASSLSASGSGTDTQYFGPGTRLTVL.

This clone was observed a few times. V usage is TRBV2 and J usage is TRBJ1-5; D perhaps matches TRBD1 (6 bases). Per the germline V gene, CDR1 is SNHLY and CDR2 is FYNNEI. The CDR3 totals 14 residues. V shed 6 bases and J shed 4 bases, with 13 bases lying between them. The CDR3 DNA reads TGTGCCAGCAGCCTGCAGGGGTTGAATCAGCCCCAGCATTTT. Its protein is CASSLQGLNQPQHF.

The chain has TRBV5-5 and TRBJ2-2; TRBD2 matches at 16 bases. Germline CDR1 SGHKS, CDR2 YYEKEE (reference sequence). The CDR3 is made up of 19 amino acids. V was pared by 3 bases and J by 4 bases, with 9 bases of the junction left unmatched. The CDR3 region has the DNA TGTGCCAGCAGCTCGACGGGACTAGCGGGAGGGCCCCGCACCGGGGAGCTGTTTTTT. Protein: CASSSTGLAGGPRTGELFF.

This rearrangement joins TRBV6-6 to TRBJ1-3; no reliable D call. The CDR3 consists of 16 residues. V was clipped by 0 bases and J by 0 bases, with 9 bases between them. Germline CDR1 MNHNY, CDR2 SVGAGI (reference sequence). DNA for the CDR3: TGTGCCAGCAGTTACTCCGGGGTCACCTCTGGAAACACCATATATTTT. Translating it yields CASSYSGVTSGNTIYF.